This entry is about one TCR beta chain. Its antigen is unknown. Per-base quality was not reported, and no clone a single base away is much larger than it. CDR3 length: 17 amino acids, cysteine to phenylalanine. Solely the CDR3 DNA is kept, with 51 bases framed from the first base. Per the germline V gene, SGDLS is the CDR1 and YYNGEE is the CDR2. V is cut by 3 bases and J by 3 bases, and the space between the germline ends is 19 bases. These data belong to a study of blood T cell repertoires in COVID-19 (dated by TCRdb to 2018 to 2020). Background on the whole study: The collaborator samples originated in the United States, Italy and Spain and spanned the acute and convalescent phases of COVID-19. The prospective study material was composed of cDNA or gDNA derived from T cells, B-cell-depleted T cells, or PBMCs. The dataset comprised deeply sampled blood TCRbeta repertoires from subjects exposed to, actively infected with, or recovered from COVID-19. The repertoires were released in a freely available public database intended as a resource for research on the immune response to SARS-CoV-2. Samples came from the ongoing ImmuneRACE study (first 160 participants) plus 1,254 subjects from 6 global collaborators. A de-identified subject ID, COVID-19 status, age in years and sex were almost always included in the sample metadata. Where available, HLA class I and class II types were obtained from metadata supplied by the sample provider rather than from assay-based typing. Results and caveats for the whole study, not just this receptor: Clinical and demographic metadata were provided uncurated, with the amount varying by source and participant.

TCRbeta CDR3 regions were amplified from genomic DNA by means of the immunoSEQ Assay, a bias-controlled multiplex PCR. The authors processed their data as follows. Within the assay, amplification of reference gene primers was used to estimate how many nucleated cells each sample contained. To quantify the absolute abundance of each unique TCRbeta CDR3 rearrangement, sequence reads were collapsed and filtered. For each sample, productive Simpson clonality was calculated as the square root of Simpson's diversity index across productive rearrangements. TCRdb's version of the immuneACCESS table is confined to in-frame rearrangements and falls short of the full clone set. An unresolved V gene accounts for under half of the shortfall where checked; the remainder is of unknown origin. The V and J calls and clone size come from that table; D and trimming were worked out from the DNA. The sample table lists roughly 100,000 clones, roughly 82% of them with a count of one. The top ten constitute around 4.8% of the sample.

The collaborating institutions used their own protocols to collect whole blood in K2EDTA tubes. For TCRbeta analysis, collaborators shipped samples as frozen whole blood, isolated PBMCs, or DNA extracted from either of those sample types. Source material: peripheral blood. The TCR was taken from a man aged 60 to 69 with acute or convalescent COVID-19. The sequence is built from TRBV9 and TRBJ2-1; TRBD2 is possibly the D segment (6 matching bases). At the DNA level, the sequence is TGTGCCAGCAGCGCTCTCGGGGGTCCGAACCACTACAATGAGCAGTTCTTC. The translation is CASSALGGPNHYNEQFF.